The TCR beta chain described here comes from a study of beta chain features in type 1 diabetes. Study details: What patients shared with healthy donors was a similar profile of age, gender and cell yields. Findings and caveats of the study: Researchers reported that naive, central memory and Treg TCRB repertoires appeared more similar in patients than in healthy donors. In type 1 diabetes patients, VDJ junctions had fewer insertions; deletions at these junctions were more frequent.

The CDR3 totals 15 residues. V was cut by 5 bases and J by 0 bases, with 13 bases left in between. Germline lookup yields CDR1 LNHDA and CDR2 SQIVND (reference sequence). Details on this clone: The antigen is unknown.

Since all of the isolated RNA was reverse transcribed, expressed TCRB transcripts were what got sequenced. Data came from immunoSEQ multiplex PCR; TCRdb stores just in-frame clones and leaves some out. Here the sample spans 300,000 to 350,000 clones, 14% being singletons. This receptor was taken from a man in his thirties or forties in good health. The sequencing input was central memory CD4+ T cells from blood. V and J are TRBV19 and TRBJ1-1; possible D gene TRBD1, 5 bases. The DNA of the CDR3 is TGTGCCAGTAGTCCCCCTAGACAGCTGAACACTGAAGCTTTCTTT. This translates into CASSPPRQLNTEAFF.